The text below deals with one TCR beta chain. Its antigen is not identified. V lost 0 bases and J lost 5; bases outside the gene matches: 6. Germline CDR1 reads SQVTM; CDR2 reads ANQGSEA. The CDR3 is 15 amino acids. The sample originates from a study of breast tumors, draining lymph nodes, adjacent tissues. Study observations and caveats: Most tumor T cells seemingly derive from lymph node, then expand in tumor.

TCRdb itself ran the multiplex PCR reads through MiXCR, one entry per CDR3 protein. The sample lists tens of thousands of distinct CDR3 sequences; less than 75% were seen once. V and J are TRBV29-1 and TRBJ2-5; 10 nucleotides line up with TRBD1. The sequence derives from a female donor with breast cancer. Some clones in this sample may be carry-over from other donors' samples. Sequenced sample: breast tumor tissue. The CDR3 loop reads CSVEEGQGILETQYF. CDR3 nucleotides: TGCAGCGTTGAAGAGGGACAGGGGATTTTGGAGACCCAGTACTTC.